This T cell receptor (beta chain) is from a study of beta chain features in type 1 diabetes. Study observations and caveats: When VDJ junctions were examined, type 1 diabetes patients showed fewer insertions and more deletions. TCRB CDR3s from Type 1 diabetes patients were moderately but significantly shorter in all four CD4+ subsets.

Donors underwent one heparinised blood draw, roughly 110 mL on average. Investigators reverse transcribed all isolated RNA, so they sequenced expressed TCRB transcripts. The repertoire was sequenced with immunoSEQ multiplex PCR; TCRdb's copy has only in-frame clones and lacks some. The data show over 200,000 clones, with roughly a tenth seen just once and around 0.017% held by the top ten. CDR1 and CDR2 from the germline V gene are LNHDA and SQIVND (reference sequence). The CDR3 length is 13 residues. J was trimmed by 3 bases and V by 5 bases; bases with no gene match: 4. This clone was picked up a small number of times. Its specificity is not known.

Sequencing was carried out using naive CD4+ T cells from blood. The chain uses TRBV19 and TRBJ2-7, with 7 bases matching TRBD1. This clonotype was obtained from a man aged 30-40 years with type 1 diabetes. CDR3 nucleotide sequence: TGTGCCAGTAGTGCCTGGACAGGCTACGAGCAGTACTTC. This encodes CASSAWTGYEQYF.